This T cell receptor (beta chain) was sequenced for a study of control samples from healthy donors and cancer patients (dated by TCRdb to 2018 to 2020). Library prep was done by the immunoSEQ multiplex PCR assay. TCRdb re-hosts the immuneACCESS table, in-frame sequences only. Its copies lack some clones; in the studies checked, an unresolved V gene accounts for under half of them, and the cause for the rest is not known. This sample has roughly 55,000 clones in its table, and more than 95% of those were observed once. Less than 1.1% of the sample is taken by the ten largest. Notes on this clone: Its specific antigen is unknown. There are no base qualities to consult, and no much larger clone falls within one base.

From the cysteine through the phenylalanine, the CDR3 covers 11 amino acids. The only DNA kept is the CDR3, 33 bases in frame from the first base. V is reduced by 11 bases and J by 3 bases, leaving a spacing of 10 bases between them. The germline V gene (reference sequence) supplies CDR1 MNHNY and CDR2 SVGAGI. The sequenced sample consisted of blood. In this chain, TRBV6-6 is recombined with TRBJ1-1; the D gene is perhaps TRBD1, from 5 matching bases. The sequence came from a woman between 18 and 29 years old in good health. The DNA is TGTGCCCTGGGGGGGGACACTGAAGCTTTCTTT. This codes for CALGGDTEAFF.